This paragraph reports one T cell receptor beta chain. The CDR3 length is 13 residues. The ends were cut back, 5 bases at V and 2 bases at J, with 10 bases in the middle. The germline V gene has CDR1 SGHDT and CDR2 YYEEEE. As processed by the authors: Estimation of nucleated cell counts was performed using reference gene primer amplification. Clones were sequenced by immunoSEQ multiplex PCR, and TCRdb holds only the in-frame ones, with some missing. The V and J calls and clone size are taken from that table; D and trimming were inferred from the DNA. The data hold 250,000 to 300,000 clones, with approximately 79% observed a single time. This entry belongs to a study of blood T cell repertoires in COVID-19.

The sequenced material came from PBMCs or T cells enriched from blood (not recorded which). The rearrangement uses TRBV5-6 and TRBJ1-2; a possible D gene is TRBD1 (6 bases). The sequence derives from a man aged 25 to 40 with acute COVID-19. As DNA, the CDR3 is TGTGCCAGCAGTTACGGACAGAACTATGGCTACACCTTC. It specifies CASSYGQNYGYTF.